This record covers a single TCR beta chain. The source of the sample is a study of blood T cell repertoires in COVID-19. Study as a whole: Sites across the United States, Italy and Spain contributed samples from acute and convalescent COVID-19. In each case, the material was cDNA or gDNA derived from T cells, B-cell-depleted T cells, or PBMCs.

The germline V gene encodes CDR1 SGHTA and CDR2 FQGNSA. The CDR3 spans 18 residues. Trimming cost V 0 bases and J 1 base, with 16 bases left between them. In the original workflow: Researchers report that nucleated cell counts were estimated from reference gene primer amplification. The assay was immunoSEQ multiplex PCR, and TCRdb's table has in-frame clones only and misses some. Clonal size and the V and J genes are those of that table, whereas D and trimming came from the DNA. Of roughly 250,000 clones in the sample, about 88% were seen once. Sequencing input: peripheral blood. V is TRBV7-2 and J is TRBJ2-1, with D possibly matching TRBD2 (5 bases). The TCR was taken from a woman aged 40 to 50 who had recovered from COVID-19. CDR3 sequence reads: CASSLAAGGPPSYNEQFF. The CDR3 DNA reads TGTGCCAGCAGCTTAGCGGCGGGCGGGCCCCCATCCTACAATGAGCAGTTCTTC.